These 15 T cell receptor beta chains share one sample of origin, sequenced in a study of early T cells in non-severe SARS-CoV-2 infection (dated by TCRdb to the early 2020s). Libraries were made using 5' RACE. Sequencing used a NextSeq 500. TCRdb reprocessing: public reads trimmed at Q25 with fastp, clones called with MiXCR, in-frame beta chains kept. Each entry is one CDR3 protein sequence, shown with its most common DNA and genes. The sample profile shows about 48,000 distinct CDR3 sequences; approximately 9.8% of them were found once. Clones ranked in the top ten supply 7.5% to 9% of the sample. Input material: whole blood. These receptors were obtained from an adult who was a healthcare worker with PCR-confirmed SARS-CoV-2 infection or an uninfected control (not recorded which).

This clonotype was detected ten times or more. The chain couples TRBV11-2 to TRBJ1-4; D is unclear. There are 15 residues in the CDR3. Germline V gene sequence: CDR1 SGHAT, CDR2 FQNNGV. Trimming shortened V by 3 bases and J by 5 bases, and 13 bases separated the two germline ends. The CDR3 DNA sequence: TGTGCCAGCAGCTTCGCTCCAGGTACAAATGAAAAACTGTTTTTT. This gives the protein CASSFAPGTNEKLFF.

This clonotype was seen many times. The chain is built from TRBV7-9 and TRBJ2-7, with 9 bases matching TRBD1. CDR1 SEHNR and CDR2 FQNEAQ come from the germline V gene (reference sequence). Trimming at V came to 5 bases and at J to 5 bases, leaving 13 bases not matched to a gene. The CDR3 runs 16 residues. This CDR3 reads CASSLLGRTGVHEQYF. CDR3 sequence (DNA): TGTGCCAGCAGCCTCCTCGGAAGGACAGGGGTCCACGAGCAGTACTTC.

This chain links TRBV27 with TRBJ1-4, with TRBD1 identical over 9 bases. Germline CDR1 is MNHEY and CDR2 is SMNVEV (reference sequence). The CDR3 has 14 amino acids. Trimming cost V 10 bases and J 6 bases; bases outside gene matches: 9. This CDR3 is CATRLTGGDEKLFF. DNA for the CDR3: TGTGCCACCAGACTGACAGGGGGGGATGAAAAACTGTTTTTT.

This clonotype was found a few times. The CDR3 DNA is TGCAGCGTTGGGATGGGACTAGCGGGACCGAACACCGGGGAGCTGTTTTTT. Translated, it gives CSVGMGLAGPNTGELFF. This chain uses TRBV29-1 with TRBJ2-2; 13 nucleotides line up with TRBD2. The germline CDR1 and CDR2 sequences are SQVTM and ANQGSEA. The length of the CDR3 is 17 residues. J gave up 0 bases and V 4 bases, and 5 bases lay outside the gene matches.

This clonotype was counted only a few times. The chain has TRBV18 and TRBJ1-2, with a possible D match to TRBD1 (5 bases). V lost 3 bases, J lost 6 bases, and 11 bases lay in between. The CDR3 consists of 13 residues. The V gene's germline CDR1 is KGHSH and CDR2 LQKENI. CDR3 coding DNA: TGTGCCAGCTCACCCTCCCGGGGGGATGGCTACACCTTC. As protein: CASSPSRGDGYTF.

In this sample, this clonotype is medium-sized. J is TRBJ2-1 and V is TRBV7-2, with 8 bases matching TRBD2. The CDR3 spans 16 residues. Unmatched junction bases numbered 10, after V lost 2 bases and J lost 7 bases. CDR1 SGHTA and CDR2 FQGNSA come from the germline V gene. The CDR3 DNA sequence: TGTGCCAGCAGCTTATCCCCTACGGGAGGGGTTAATGAGCAGTTCTTC. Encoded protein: CASSLSPTGGVNEQFF.

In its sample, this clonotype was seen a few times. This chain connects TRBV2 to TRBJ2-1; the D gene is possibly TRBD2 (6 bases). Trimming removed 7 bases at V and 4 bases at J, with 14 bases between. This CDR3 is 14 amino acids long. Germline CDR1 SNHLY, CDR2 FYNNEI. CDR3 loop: CASKVADLYNEQFF. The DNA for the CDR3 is TGTGCCAGCAAGGTAGCGGACCTTTACAATGAGCAGTTCTTC.

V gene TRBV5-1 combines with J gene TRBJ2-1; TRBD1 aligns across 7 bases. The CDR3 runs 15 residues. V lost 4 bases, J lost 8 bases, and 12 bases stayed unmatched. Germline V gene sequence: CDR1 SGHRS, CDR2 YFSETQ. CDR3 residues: CASSPGTVALDEQFF. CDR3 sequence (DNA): TGCGCCAGCAGCCCGGGGACAGTGGCGTTAGATGAGCAGTTCTTC.

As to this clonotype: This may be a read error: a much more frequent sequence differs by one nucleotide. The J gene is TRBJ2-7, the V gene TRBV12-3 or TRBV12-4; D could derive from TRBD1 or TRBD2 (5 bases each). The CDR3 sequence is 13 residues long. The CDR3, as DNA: TGTGCCAGCGGGGCTAGCAGACTCTACGGGCAGTACTTC. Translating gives CASGASRLYGQYF.

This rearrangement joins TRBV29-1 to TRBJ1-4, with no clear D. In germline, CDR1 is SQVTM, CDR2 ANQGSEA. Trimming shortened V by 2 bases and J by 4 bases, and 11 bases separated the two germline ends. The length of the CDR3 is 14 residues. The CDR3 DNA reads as TGCAGCGTTGAATCGAGGGAGGGTAATGAAAAACTGTTTTTT. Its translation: CSVESREGNEKLFF.

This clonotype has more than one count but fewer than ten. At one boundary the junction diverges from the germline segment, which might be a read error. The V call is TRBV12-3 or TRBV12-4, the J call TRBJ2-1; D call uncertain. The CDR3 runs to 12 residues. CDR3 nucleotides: TGTGCCAGCACCACTCCTGGAGACGACAAAGTCTTC. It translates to CASTTPGDDKVF.

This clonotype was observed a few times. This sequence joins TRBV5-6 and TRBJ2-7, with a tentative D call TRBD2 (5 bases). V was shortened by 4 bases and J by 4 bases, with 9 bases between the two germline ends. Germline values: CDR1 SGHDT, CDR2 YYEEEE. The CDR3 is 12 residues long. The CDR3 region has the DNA TGTGCCAGCAGCCGGACGGGATACGAGCAGTACTTC. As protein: CASSRTGYEQYF.

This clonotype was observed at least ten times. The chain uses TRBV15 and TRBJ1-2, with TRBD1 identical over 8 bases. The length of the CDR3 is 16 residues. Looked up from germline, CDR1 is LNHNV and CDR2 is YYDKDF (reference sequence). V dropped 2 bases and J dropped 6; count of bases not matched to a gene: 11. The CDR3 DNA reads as TGTGCCACCAGCAGACTGGACAGGGAACCCTCGGATGGCTACACCTTC. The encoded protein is CATSRLDREPSDGYTF.

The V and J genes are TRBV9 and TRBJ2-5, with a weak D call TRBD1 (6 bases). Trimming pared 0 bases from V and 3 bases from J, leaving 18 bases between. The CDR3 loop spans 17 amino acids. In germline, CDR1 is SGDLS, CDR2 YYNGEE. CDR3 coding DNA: TGTGCCAGCAGCGTAGGGGTCTTAGGGCAGGGGAAAGAGACCCAGTACTTC. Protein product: CASSVGVLGQGKETQYF.

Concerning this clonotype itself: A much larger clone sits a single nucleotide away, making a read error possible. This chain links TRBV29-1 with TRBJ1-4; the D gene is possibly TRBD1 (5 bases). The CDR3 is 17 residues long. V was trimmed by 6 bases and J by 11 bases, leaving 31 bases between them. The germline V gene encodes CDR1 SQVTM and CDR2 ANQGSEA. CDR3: CSVLTWYSGRDGGKLFF. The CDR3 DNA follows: TGCAGCGTATTGACATGGTATTCCGGAAGGGACGGAGGTAAACTGTTTTTT.